The 23 T cell receptor beta chains below all came from one sample that was sequenced in a study of beta chain features in type 1 diabetes. Expressed TCRB transcripts got sequenced, as all isolated RNA was reverse transcribed. Here immunoSEQ multiplex PCR was the method, and the copy in TCRdb shows in-frame clones only, minus some. This sample carries about 400,000 clones, 10% to 15% of them seen once, and the ten largest clones take 0.017%. The sample was naive CD4+ T cells from blood. These receptors came from a man aged 18 to 30 in good health.

The V call is TRBV2, the J call TRBJ1-1; no clear D. Germline CDR1 reads SNHLY; CDR2 reads FYNNEI. V lost 8 bases, J lost 6 bases, and 10 bases lay in between. The CDR3 runs 11 residues. CDR3 protein: CASRLSAEAFF. The CDR3 bases are TGTGCCAGCCGTTTAAGCGCTGAAGCTTTCTTT.

This chain links TRBV9 with TRBJ2-3; possibly TRBD1 for D (5 bases). The germline CDR1 and CDR2 sequences are SGDLS and YYNGEE. Trimming shortened V by 0 bases and J by 7 bases, and 12 bases separated the two germline ends. The CDR3 is 14 amino acids. For the CDR3, the DNA is TGTGCCAGCAGCGTAGAACGCAGGGAACATACGCAGTATTTT. Amino acids: CASSVERREHTQYF.

This clone has a handful of counts. The genes are TRBV7-9 and TRBJ1-1; D gene unclear. CDR3 length: 14 amino acids. Trimming left V 5 bases short and J 1 base short, with 11 bases between. Looked up from germline, CDR1 is SEHNR and CDR2 is FQNEAQ (reference sequence). CDR3 nucleotide sequence: TGTGCCAGCAGCCTACCGAGGGCGAACACTGAAGCTTTCTTT. Its translation: CASSLPRANTEAFF.

The chain has TRBV7-9 and TRBJ2-1; D is possibly TRBD1 (5 bases). Deletions cut 7 bases from V and 12 bases from J, with 25 bases between. This CDR3 contains 15 residues. Germline V gives CDR1 SEHNR, CDR2 FQNEAQ (reference sequence). The CDR3 nucleotides are TGTGCCAGCACCCCATCTGGGGTATCAGGGTTCGGGCAGTTCTTC. Translated: CASTPSGVSGFGQFF.

This clone was found a few times. The chain uses TRBV29-1 and TRBJ2-2; perhaps TRBD2 as D (5 bases). The CDR3 length is 14 residues. The V gene lost 1 base and the J gene lost 1 base, with 7 bases spanning the gap. CDR1 is SQVTM, CDR2 ANQGSEA, per germline. CDR3 sequence: CSVEGRRNTGELFF. The DNA of the CDR3 is TGCAGCGTTGAAGGGAGGCGGAACACCGGGGAGCTGTTTTTT.

This clone has more than one count but fewer than ten. The rearrangement joins TRBV9 to TRBJ2-3; 14 bases fit TRBD2. The CDR3 extends over 16 amino acids. The junction had 0 bases not matched to a gene; V was cut back by 0 bases and J by 3 bases. Germline assignment: CDR1 SGDLS and CDR2 YYNGEE. The CDR3, as DNA: TGTGCCAGCAGCGTAGGGACTAGCGGGAGGACAGATACGCAGTATTTT. Residues: CASSVGTSGRTDTQYF.

This clone was seen a few times. This sequence joins TRBV9 and TRBJ1-1; possible D gene TRBD1, 5 bases. This CDR3 comprises 16 residues. CDR1 and CDR2 from the germline V gene are SGDLS and YYNGEE. Between the trimmed V and J ends, which lost 3 bases and 3 bases, there was a span of 18 bases. The CDR3 here is CASSALPVTAHTEAFF. The CDR3, as DNA: TGTGCCAGCAGCGCCCTCCCGGTGACAGCGCACACTGAAGCTTTCTTT.

The rearrangement links TRBV7-9 to TRBJ1-1; D remains ambiguous. Germline CDR1 and CDR2: SEHNR and FQNEAQ (reference sequence). V shed 5 bases and J shed 6 bases, with 19 bases lying between them. The CDR3 contains 15 residues. This chain's CDR3 is CASSLRGKGEAEAFF. The CDR3 DNA is TGTGCCAGCAGCCTCCGAGGGAAGGGAGAGGCTGAAGCTTTCTTT.

This clone has only a few counts. Other nucleotide sequences in the sample specify the same CDR3. The chain couples TRBV7-3 to TRBJ1-1; D is perhaps TRBD1 (6 bases). Germline lookup yields CDR1 SGHTA and CDR2 FQGTGA. The V gene lost 4 bases and the J gene lost 4 bases, with 10 bases spanning the gap. The CDR3 is 13 residues long. CDR3 in amino acids: CASSSRGGTEAFF. In DNA, the CDR3 is TGTGCCAGCAGCTCAAGGGGGGGCACTGAAGCTTTCTTT.

The chain has TRBV14 and TRBJ2-7; the D gene is possibly TRBD2 (7 bases). From germline, CDR1 is SGHDN and CDR2 FVKESK. Between the trimmed V and J ends, which lost 4 bases and 4 bases, there was a span of 20 bases. There are 16 residues in the CDR3. The CDR3, as DNA: TGTGCCAGCAGCCCGCTGGGGGGGCTAGTCGGGTACGAGCAGTACTTC. It specifies CASSPLGGLVGYEQYF.

This chain links TRBV15 with TRBJ2-2; the D gene is possibly TRBD2 (5 bases). The CDR3 runs 15 residues. Deletions cut 1 base from V and 5 bases from J, with 11 bases between. Germline V CDR1 and CDR2: LNHNV, YYDKDF (reference sequence). CDR3: CATSRGHRGTGELFF. The CDR3 region has the DNA TGTGCCACCAGCAGAGGCCATCGAGGGACCGGGGAGCTGTTTTTT. Based on the CDR3 plus reference TRBV15 and TRBJ2-2, the full variable domain is DAMVIQNPRYQVTQFGKPVTLSCSQTLNHNVMYWYQQKSSQAPKLLFHYYDKDFNNEADTPDNFQSRRPNTSFCFLDIRSPGLGDTAMYLCATSRGHRGTGELFFGEGSRLTVL.

The chain carries TRBV29-1 and TRBJ2-3, with TRBD2 matching over 7 bases. Germline V CDR1 and CDR2: SQVTM, ANQGSEA. J lost 2 bases, V lost 6 bases, and 5 bases had no gene match. The CDR3 length is 13 residues. CDR3 protein: CSVAGLLTDTQYF. DNA for the CDR3: TGCAGCGTCGCGGGACTACTCACAGATACGCAGTATTTT.

This clone was seen only a few times. The V call is TRBV6-4, the J call TRBJ2-1; D ambiguous. V shed 6 bases and J shed 5 bases, with 14 bases lying between them. Germline CDR1 reads MRHNA; CDR2 reads SNTAGT. CDR3 length: 14 residues. For the CDR3, the DNA is TGTGCCAGCAGCCTCGACAACAACAACAATGAGCAGTTCTTC. Amino acids: CASSLDNNNNEQFF.

This clone turned up a few times. This chain links TRBV2 with TRBJ2-1; D gene uncertain. The germline CDR1 and CDR2 sequences are SNHLY and FYNNEI. V was trimmed by 6 bases and J by 9 bases, leaving 15 bases between them. The length of the CDR3 is 13 residues. Written as DNA, the CDR3 is TGTGCCAGCAGGGTTATGGGCCCACTTGAGCAGTTCTTC. Protein: CASRVMGPLEQFF.

On this clone: Other DNA sequences of this sample code for an identical CDR3. The V gene is TRBV30, the J gene TRBJ1-1; no clear D. V lost 2 bases to trimming and J lost 1 base, with 8 bases between them. The CDR3 is made up of 13 amino acids. CDR1 is GTSNPN and CDR2 is SVGIG in the germline V gene (reference sequence). The CDR3 loop is CAWSSRGNTEAFF. In DNA, the CDR3 is TGTGCCTGGAGTTCACGGGGGAACACTGAAGCTTTCTTT. Together with reference TRBV30 and TRBJ1-1, the CDR3 gives the full variable domain: SQTIHQWPATLVQPVGSPLSLECTVEGTSNPNLYWYRQAAGRGLQLLFYSVGIGQISSEVPQNLSASRPQDRQFILSSKKLLLSDSGFYLCAWSSRGNTEAFFGQGTRLTVV.

This clone was found a few times. V and J are TRBV10-2 and TRBJ1-2; possible D gene TRBD1, 5 bases. The V and J ends lost 2 bases and 4 bases respectively, with 11 bases between them. This CDR3 has 14 residues. CDR1 is WSHSY, CDR2 SAAADI, per germline. DNA of the CDR3: TGCGCCAGCAGTGAGATGAGACAGATCTATGGCTACACCTTC. It translates to CASSEMRQIYGYTF.

The chain carries TRBV6-1 and TRBJ2-3; a possible D gene is TRBD2 (6 bases). The V end was cut by 7 bases, the J end by 10 bases, with 15 bases between. CDR3 size: 12 residues. Germline assignment: CDR1 MNHNS and CDR2 SASEGT. CDR3 region: CASNGNRGAQYF. The DNA of the CDR3 is TGTGCCAGCAACGGGAACCGCGGGGCGCAGTATTTT.

This clone was picked up a small number of times. The genes are TRBV6-4 and TRBJ2-1, with TRBD2 identical over 10 bases. The CDR3 contains 16 residues. Germline V gives CDR1 MRHNA, CDR2 SNTAGT. The V gene end was trimmed by 7 bases and the J gene end by 4 bases; junction bases not matched to a gene: 10. DNA of the CDR3: TGTGCCAGCAACGGAGGGGGGACTAGCGAGTACAATGAGCAGTTCTTC. Protein: CASNGGGTSEYNEQFF.

As concerns this clone: Other DNA sequences within the sample encode an identical CDR3. CDR3 loop: CASSVGPTGELFF. CDR3 coding DNA: TGTGCCAGCAGCGTAGGGCCCACCGGGGAGCTGTTTTTT. This chain uses TRBV9 with TRBJ2-2; no clear D gene. Between the trimmed V and J ends, which lost 0 bases and 4 bases, there was a span of 4 bases. Germline values: CDR1 SGDLS, CDR2 YYNGEE. This CDR3 spans 13 amino acids.

The gene calls are TRBV19 and TRBJ1-2; 7 nucleotides match TRBD1. The CDR3 is 15 residues long. Germline values: CDR1 LNHDA, CDR2 SQIVND (reference sequence). V lost 5 bases, J lost 0 bases, and 6 bases stayed unmatched. CDR3 nucleotide sequence: TGTGCCAGTAGTCGAGGGGGCAGAGCTAACTATGGCTACACCTTC. Its translation is CASSRGGRANYGYTF. Variable domain in full (rest from reference TRBV19 and TRBJ1-2): DGGITQSPKYLFRKEGQNVTLSCEQNLNHDAMYWYRQDPGQGLRLIYYSQIVNDFQKGDIAEGYSVSREKKESFPLTVTSAQKNPTAFYLCASSRGGRANYGYTFGSGTRLTVV.

The chain employs TRBV27 and TRBJ1-2; D gene unclear. The CDR3 loop spans 13 amino acids. Deletions cut 5 bases from V and 1 base from J, with 8 bases between. CDR1 MNHEY and CDR2 SMNVEV come from the germline V gene (reference sequence). This chain's CDR3 is CASSLEGNYGYTF. DNA for the CDR3: TGTGCCAGCAGTCTCGAGGGTAACTATGGCTACACCTTC.

In this sample, this clone turned up a few times. The rearrangement links TRBV1 to TRBJ2-7; TRBD2, as called in the table, went unchecked against the DNA. TRBV1 is a pseudogene locus. This CDR3 has 14 residues. The CDR3 DNA reads TGCACCAGCAGGCGGGCGGGGGGGCCCCACGAGCAGTACTTC. Translating it yields CTSRRAGGPHEQYF.

The chain recombines TRBV7-2 with TRBJ2-5, with TRBD2 matching 9 bases. The CDR3 spans 15 residues. In germline, CDR1 is SGHTA, CDR2 FQGNSA. J lost 5 bases, V lost 2 bases, and 6 bases had no gene match. This CDR3 reads CASSLQSGGRETQYF. CDR3 coding DNA: TGTGCCAGCAGCTTACAGAGCGGGGGGCGGGAGACCCAGTACTTC.